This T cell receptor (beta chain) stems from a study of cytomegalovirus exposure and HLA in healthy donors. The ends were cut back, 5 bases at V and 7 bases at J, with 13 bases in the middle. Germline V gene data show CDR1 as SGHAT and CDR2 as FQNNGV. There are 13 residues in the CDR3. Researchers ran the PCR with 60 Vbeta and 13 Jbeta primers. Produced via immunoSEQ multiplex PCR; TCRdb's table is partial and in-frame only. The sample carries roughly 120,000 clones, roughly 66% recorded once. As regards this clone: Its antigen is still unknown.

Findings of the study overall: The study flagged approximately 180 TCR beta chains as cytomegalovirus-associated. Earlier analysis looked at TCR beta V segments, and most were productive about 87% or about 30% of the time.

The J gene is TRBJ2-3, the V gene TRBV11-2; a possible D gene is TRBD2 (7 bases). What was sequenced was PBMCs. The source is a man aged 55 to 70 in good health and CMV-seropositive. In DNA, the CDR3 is TGTGCCAGCAGCCCTACGGGGGGCTATACGCAGTATTTT. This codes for CASSPTGGYTQYF.